Below, 17 T cell receptor beta chains from the same sample are listed, as sequenced in a study of Ad26.COV2.S vaccination and SARS-CoV-2 variants. Generated by immunoSEQ multiplex PCR, the TCRdb table keeps only in-frame clones and is missing some. The sample includes about 250,000 clones, roughly 86% of them seen just once. Stated treatment: roughly 20 received Ad26.COV2.S at low or high dose, single or two shots; several received placebo; per-sample allocation not given. The samples were gathered on day 63 after the first injection of vaccine or placebo. The sample was peripheral blood, taken in a trial of Ad26.COV2.S vaccine versus placebo. Every receptor here comes from a person between 18 and 65 years old who received the Ad26.COV2.S COVID-19 vaccine or a placebo.

This clone occurred a few times. The CDR3 sequence: CASSQTGNSPLHF. Here the CDR3 DNA reads TGTGCCAGCAGCCAGACGGGAAATTCACCCCTCCACTTT. The genes are TRBV3-1 (or the pseudogene TRBV3-2) and TRBJ1-6, with D hard to call. The CDR3 runs to 13 residues. The V and J ends lost 3 bases and 7 bases respectively, with 7 bases between them. CDR1 and CDR2 from the germline V gene are LGHDT and YNNKEL (reference sequence).

V gene TRBV19 combines with J gene TRBJ1-6; D might be TRBD1 (5 bases). The CDR3 consists of 12 residues. V lost 9 bases to trimming and J lost 4 bases, with 7 bases between them. From germline, CDR1 is LNHDA and CDR2 SQIVND (reference sequence). CDR3 coding DNA: TGTGCCAGCAGACAGTATAATTCACCCCTCCACTTT. It codes for CASRQYNSPLHF.

The chain is built from TRBV28 and TRBJ2-1, with D perhaps matching TRBD1 (5 bases). This CDR3 spans 14 amino acids. CDR1 is MDHEN, CDR2 SYDVKM, per germline. Trimming shortened V by 1 base and J by 10 bases, and 14 bases separated the two germline ends. The CDR3 bases are TGTGCCAGCAGTTTATCGTCAGGGTCAGAGGAGCAGTTCTTC. Amino acid sequence: CASSLSSGSEEQFF. Using reference TRBV28 and TRBJ2-1 for the parts outside the CDR3, the full variable domain is DVKVTQSSRYLVKRTGEKVFLECVQDMDHENMFWYRQDPGLGLRLIYFSYDVKMKEKGDIPEGYSVSREKKERFSLILESASTNQTSMYLCASSLSSGSEEQFFGPGTRLTVL.

The V gene is TRBV4-3, the J gene TRBJ2-1, with TRBD2 identical over 9 bases. The CDR3 sequence is 16 residues long. V dropped 2 bases and J dropped 6; count of bases not matched to a gene: 8. The germline V gene encodes CDR1 LGHNA and CDR2 YSLEER. The CDR3 region has the DNA TGCGCCAGCAGCCAATGGATTAGCGGGGGACCCAATGAGCAGTTCTTC. The encoded protein is CASSQWISGGPNEQFF.

This sequence joins TRBV7-6 and TRBJ1-1; a weak D match, TRBD1 (5 bases). Looked up from germline, CDR1 is SGHVS and CDR2 is FNYEAQ. V gave up 5 bases and J gave up 3 bases, with 10 bases separating them. The CDR3 consists of 13 residues. CDR3 amino acids: CASSPGTDTEAFF. The CDR3 nucleotides read TGTGCCAGCAGCCCCGGGACGGACACTGAAGCTTTCTTT.

The rearrangement links TRBV10-3 to TRBJ1-1; no reliable D call. The CDR3 loop spans 13 amino acids. The V and J ends lost 2 bases and 6 bases respectively, with 10 bases between them. Germline-derived CDR1 and CDR2 are ENHRY and SYGVKD. This CDR3 is CAISERQTAEAFF. In DNA form, the CDR3 reads TGTGCCATCAGTGAGCGCCAAACCGCTGAAGCTTTCTTT.

CDR3 nucleotides: TGTGCCAGCAGCTTCGGACAGGGGCCAGGTGAGCAGTTCTTC. Translating it yields CASSFGQGPGEQFF. The chain couples TRBV9 to TRBJ2-1; TRBD1 matches at 9 bases. With V trimmed by 4 bases and J by 9 bases, 8 bases remained unmatched. The CDR3 has 14 amino acids. Germline V lookup: CDR1 SGDLS, CDR2 YYNGEE.

This clone was picked up a small number of times. V is TRBV19 and J is TRBJ2-1; D perhaps matches TRBD1 (5 bases). Germline CDR1 is LNHDA and CDR2 is SQIVND (reference sequence). Between the trimmed V and J ends, which lost 8 bases and 0 bases, there was a span of 11 bases. This CDR3 region has 14 residues. The CDR3 bases are TGTGCCAGTTCGTGGGGCAGCTCCTACAATGAGCAGTTCTTC. This gives the protein CASSWGSSYNEQFF.

For this clone: The sample holds other DNA sequences that translate to the same CDR3. The chain is built from TRBV18 and TRBJ2-1; D is undetermined. V shed 6 bases and J shed 3 bases, with 9 bases lying between them. The CDR3 loop spans 13 amino acids. Germline V gene data show CDR1 as KGHSH and CDR2 as LQKENI. CDR3: CASSPGGYNEQFF. As DNA, the CDR3 is TGTGCCAGCTCCCCCGGCGGCTACAATGAGCAGTTCTTC.

This chain connects TRBV3-1 (or the pseudogene TRBV3-2) to TRBJ2-1; D could derive from TRBD1 or TRBD2 (5 bases each). In germline, CDR1 is LGHDT, CDR2 YNNKEL (reference sequence). The CDR3 has 16 residues. The ends were cut back, 1 base at V and 0 bases at J, with 10 bases in the middle. Here the CDR3 reads CASSQGQRSSYNEQFF. CDR3 bases: TGTGCCAGCAGCCAAGGACAGCGGAGCTCCTACAATGAGCAGTTCTTC.

This clone was observed a handful of times. The genes are TRBV7-2 and TRBJ1-6; weak D call: TRBD1 (5 bases). This CDR3 has 17 amino acids. V lost 2 bases, J lost 2 bases, and 13 bases lay in between. Germline V gene sequence: CDR1 SGHTA, CDR2 FQGNSA. Here the CDR3 reads CASSLNPGRAYNSPLHF. For the CDR3, the DNA is TGTGCCAGCAGCTTAAACCCGGGACGGGCCTATAATTCACCCCTCCACTTT.

The rearrangement links TRBV5-8 to TRBJ2-3, with D possibly being TRBD2 (5 bases). From germline, CDR1 is SGHTS and CDR2 YDEGEE. This CDR3 is built from 14 residues. The ends were cut back, 4 bases at V and 4 bases at J, with 13 bases in the middle. CDR3 amino acids: CASSPLGSADTQYF. In nucleotides, the CDR3 is TGTGCCAGCAGCCCTCTGGGGAGTGCAGATACGCAGTATTTT.

V gene TRBV29-1 combines with J gene TRBJ1-2; 9 nucleotides agree with TRBD1. This CDR3 is 15 amino acids long. Unmatched junction bases numbered 10, after V lost 5 bases and J lost 3 bases. The germline gives CDR1 SQVTM, CDR2 ANQGSEA. The CDR3 spells CSVKGQGDSYYGYTF. The CDR3 coding sequence is TGCAGCGTTAAGGGACAGGGTGATTCGTACTATGGCTACACCTTC.

The chain joins TRBV21-1 to TRBJ2-2; no check of the table's D call, TRBD1, against the DNA was made. TRBV21-1 is deemed a pseudogene. There are 16 residues in the CDR3. The CDR3 DNA sequence: TGTGCCACCATCGACAGGGGGCTTGAGTACACCGGGGAGCTGTTTTTT. Its protein product is CATIDRGLEYTGELFF.

The V call is TRBV7-9, the J call TRBJ2-7, with 10 bases identical to TRBD2. The CDR3 has 14 amino acids. V shed 4 bases, J shed 6 bases, and the junction held 6 bases outside the gene matches. Germline values: CDR1 SEHNR, CDR2 FQNEAQ (reference sequence). This chain's CDR3 is CASSSSGRALEQYF. The CDR3 bases are TGTGCCAGCAGCTCAAGCGGGAGGGCCCTCGAGCAGTACTTC.

CDR3 residues: CASSRTGSNQPQHF. For the CDR3, the DNA is TGTGCCAGCAGTCGGACAGGGAGCAATCAGCCCCAGCATTTT. The genes are TRBV2 and TRBJ1-5; 8 nucleotides match TRBD1. This CDR3 has 14 residues. Germline V gives CDR1 SNHLY, CDR2 FYNNEI. The V and J ends lost 5 bases and 1 base, in that order; junction bases with no gene match: 1.

The rearrangement links TRBV3-1 (or the pseudogene TRBV3-2) to TRBJ2-6, with a tentative D call TRBD1 (6 bases). The length of the CDR3 is 17 residues. The germline V gene encodes CDR1 LGHDT and CDR2 YNNKEL (reference sequence). The germline V and J ends were trimmed by 4 bases and 0 bases, with 13 bases remaining between them. Here the CDR3 DNA reads TGTGCCAGCAGCCTGGGGGCCATCACCTCTGGGGCCAACGTCCTGACTTTC. Its translation: CASSLGAITSGANVLTF.